The 21 T cell receptor beta chains below all came from one sample that was sequenced in a study of molecular identifiers for immune sequencing clone quantification. TCRdb re-analysed the PCR reads in MiXCR, keeping a single row per CDR3 protein. The table includes about 500,000 distinct CDR3 sequences, about a fifth detected once. Input material: naive CD8+ T cells from blood, with Jurkat cell RNA spiked in. The subset denotes: FACS-sorted CD8+CD4-CCR7+CD45RA+ naive T cells. The receptors stem from a human donor in good health. Some libraries in this study had Jurkat cell RNA spiked in.

Concerning this clonotype: A clone one base away is much larger, so this may be a read error. In DNA form, the CDR3 reads TGTGCCAGCAGTGCAAGCACAGATACGCAGTATTTT. Its protein product is CASSASTDTQYF. The chain combines TRBV6-1 with TRBJ2-3; D is ambiguous. From germline, CDR1 is MNHNS and CDR2 SASEGT. The CDR3 is 12 residues long. Trimming stripped 4 bases from V and 0 bases from J, with 2 bases between.

This clonotype was observed a handful of times. This chain uses TRBV10-3 with TRBJ2-5; tentatively, D is TRBD2 (6 bases). Germline V CDR1 and CDR2: ENHRY, SYGVKD. This CDR3 region has 13 residues. Trimming took off 6 bases at V and 3 bases at J, with 11 bases between the two ends. The CDR3 DNA follows: TGTGCCATCAGGGGGGACTTTAAAGAGACCCAGTACTTC. This gives the protein CAIRGDFKETQYF.

This clonotype was recorded at least ten times. This chain links TRBV7-9 with TRBJ2-4; tentatively, D is TRBD2 (6 bases). The CDR3 totals 13 residues. V shed 1 base and J shed 5 bases, with 6 bases lying between them. The germline CDR1 and CDR2 sequences are SEHNR and FQNEAQ (reference sequence). The CDR3 sequence: CASSLGEENIQYF. Here the CDR3 DNA reads TGTGCCAGCAGCTTAGGGGAGGAAAACATTCAGTACTTC.

In its sample, this clonotype was seen a few times. At one end, the junction sequence differs from germline, possibly due to a read error. This chain uses TRBV9 with TRBJ2-7; 7 bases agree with TRBD1. The CDR3 spans 15 residues. Germline CDR1 reads SGDLS; CDR2 reads YYNGEE. Here the CDR3 DNA reads TGTGCCAGCAGCGTAGTGCCAGGGGGATTATACGAGCGGTACTTC. Translated, it gives CASSVVPGGLYERYF.

This clonotype has a count of ten or more. The CDR3 here is CASSEEGNEQYF. CDR3 DNA sequence: TGTGCCAGCAGTGAAGAGGGGAACGAGCAGTACTTC. This sequence joins TRBV2 and TRBJ2-7; D may be TRBD1 (5 bases). V lost 1 base, J lost 5 bases, and 6 bases lay in between. The CDR3 is 12 amino acids. Germline assignment: CDR1 SNHLY and CDR2 FYNNEI.

This clonotype was observed many times. This rearrangement joins TRBV29-1 to TRBJ2-2; D is unresolved. CDR1 and CDR2 (germline): SQVTM, ANQGSEA. CDR3 size: 13 residues. V lost 3 bases to trimming and J lost 4 bases, with 9 bases between them. CDR3 sequence (DNA): TGCAGCGTTGAGACGGGCCTCACCGGGGAGCTGTTTTTT. This translates into CSVETGLTGELFF.

CDR3 DNA: TGTGCCAGCACTTCCGAGATGTGGGGCTCTGGGGCCAACGTCCTGACTTTC. Encoded protein: CASTSEMWGSGANVLTF. This rearrangement joins TRBV27 to TRBJ2-6, with D hard to call. The CDR3 runs 17 residues. The germline gives CDR1 MNHEY, CDR2 SMNVEV (reference sequence). V was pared by 7 bases and J by 0 bases, with 16 bases between.

This clonotype appeared a few times. The V call is TRBV20-1, the J call TRBJ2-7, with D possibly matching TRBD1 (6 bases). The ends were cut back, 6 bases at V and 0 bases at J, with 15 bases in the middle. Per germline, CDR1 DFQATT and CDR2 SNEGSKA (reference sequence). This CDR3 comprises 14 residues. CDR3 protein: CSAKRQASSYEQYF. CDR3 in DNA: TGCAGTGCCAAAAGACAGGCGAGCTCCTACGAGCAGTACTTC.

This clonotype turned up a few times. The rearrangement links TRBV7-6 to TRBJ2-7; a possible D gene is TRBD2 (5 bases). The germline V gene encodes CDR1 SGHVS and CDR2 FNYEAQ. V shed 3 bases and J shed 2 bases, with 14 bases lying between them. The CDR3 has 15 residues. CDR3 protein: CASSFLDAGTYEQYF. The CDR3 DNA is TGTGCCAGCAGCTTTCTTGACGCCGGGACCTACGAGCAGTACTTC.

This clonotype was detected ten times or more. The chain joins TRBV29-1 to TRBJ2-2; no clear D. The CDR3 is 14 amino acids. Trimming removed 5 bases at V and 0 bases at J, with 10 bases between. Germline loops: CDR1 SQVTM, CDR2 ANQGSEA. Here the CDR3 DNA reads TGCAGCGTTCAAGTCGGCGCGAACACCGGGGAGCTGTTTTTT. Translated: CSVQVGANTGELFF.

V is TRBV6-5 and J is TRBJ2-5; 10 nucleotides match TRBD2. CDR1 is MNHEY, CDR2 SVGAGI, per germline. The ends lost 4 bases at V and 4 bases at J; junction bases unmatched: 6. The CDR3 length is 15 residues. CDR3 sequence: CASSFSGGAGETQYF. DNA of the CDR3: TGTGCCAGCAGTTTCAGCGGGGGGGCCGGAGAGACCCAGTACTTC.

The rearrangement links TRBV19 to TRBJ1-2, with 9 positions matching TRBD1. Per the germline V gene, CDR1 is LNHDA and CDR2 is SQIVND (reference sequence). The J segment lost 3 bases and the V segment lost 4 bases, leaving 15 bases of the junction unmatched. This CDR3 region has 18 residues. The CDR3 DNA sequence: TGTGCCAGTAGTAACGAACCGGGTCCACAGGGGGCTTACTATGGCTACACCTTC. It codes for CASSNEPGPQGAYYGYTF.

This clonotype has ten or more counts. The chain uses TRBV24-1 and TRBJ2-6, with a possible D match to TRBD2 (6 bases). CDR3 size: 16 residues. The germline gives CDR1 KGHDR, CDR2 SFDVKD. V shed 2 bases and J shed 4 bases, with 11 bases lying between them. The CDR3 DNA reads as TGTGCCACCAGTGATTCCGGGGGTTCAGGGGCCAACGTCCTGACTTTC. Translating gives CATSDSGGSGANVLTF.

This clonotype was found a few times. The chain is built from TRBV20-1 and TRBJ2-7; D is possibly TRBD2 (5 bases). Germline values: CDR1 DFQATT, CDR2 SNEGSKA (reference sequence). V shed 3 bases and J shed 0 bases, with 9 bases lying between them. The CDR3 spans 13 residues. CDR3 sequence (DNA): TGCAGTGCTAGCAGTCGGGACTCCTACGAGCAGTACTTC. Its translation: CSASSRDSYEQYF.

This clonotype has more than one count but fewer than ten. The genes are TRBV4-1 and TRBJ2-7; possible D gene TRBD2, 5 bases. The CDR3 is 14 amino acids. With 4 bases removed from V and 4 bases from J, the gap between germline ends came to 14 bases. Germline V gives CDR1 MGHRA, CDR2 YSYEKL. The CDR3 is CASSLAPRGYEQYF. CDR3 sequence (DNA): TGCGCCAGCAGCCTGGCCCCAAGAGGGTACGAGCAGTACTTC.

V is TRBV4-3 and J is TRBJ1-4, with D maybe TRBD1 (6 bases). There are 16 residues in the CDR3. V lost 3 bases to trimming and J lost 4 bases, with 15 bases between them. Germline-derived CDR1 and CDR2 are LGHNA and YSLEER. The CDR3 nucleotides are TGCGCCAGCAGCCAGGGGTCCAGGGGAGTTAATGAAAAACTGTTTTTT. Its protein product is CASSQGSRGVNEKLFF.

In regard to this clonotype: This may be a read error, as it is one base from a much larger clone. The CDR3 does not end in the conserved phenylalanine or tryptophan, so this is likely a read error. The chain uses TRBV6-2 or TRBV6-3 and TRBJ2-2, with unresolved D. This CDR3 region has 13 residues. V was shortened by 7 bases and J by 4 bases, with 10 bases between the two germline ends. Germline V lookup: CDR1 MNHEY, CDR2 SVGEGT. The CDR3 DNA sequence: TGTGCCAGCACTCTAAGTCCCACCGGGGAGCTGTTTTCT. Translating it yields CASTLSPTGELFS.

This clonotype was picked up a small number of times. The rearrangement joins TRBV4-1 to TRBJ2-7, with D perhaps matching TRBD1 (6 bases). V gave up 2 bases and J gave up 0 bases, with 17 bases separating them. Germline loops: CDR1 MGHRA, CDR2 YSYEKL. The CDR3 has 17 amino acids. CDR3 in amino acids: CASSQIGGTASSYEQYF. CDR3 nucleotide sequence: TGCGCCAGCAGCCAAATAGGGGGAACAGCCAGCTCCTACGAGCAGTACTTC.

In its sample, this clonotype was seen a few times. The genes are TRBV5-6 and TRBJ2-2; D is undetermined. CDR1 is SGHDT and CDR2 is YYEEEE in the germline V gene. The CDR3 covers 16 residues. Deletions cut 0 bases from V and 7 bases from J, with 16 bases between. As DNA, the CDR3 is TGTGCCAGCAGCTTGGTGTTCAATACTCCGGGCGGGGAGCTGTTTTTT. This sequence encodes CASSLVFNTPGGELFF.

This clonotype was seen more than once but under ten times. This chain connects TRBV11-1 to TRBJ2-1; a possible D gene is TRBD1 (6 bases). Germline CDR1 is SGHAT and CDR2 is FQDESV (reference sequence). CDR3 length: 18 residues. Trimming stripped 1 base from V and 0 bases from J, with 16 bases between. The CDR3 reads CASSLDFRDISSYNEQFF. CDR3 nucleotide sequence: TGTGCCAGCAGCTTAGATTTCCGGGACATAAGCTCCTACAATGAGCAGTTCTTC.

The rearrangement joins TRBV19 to TRBJ2-7; D gene unclear. V was pared by 4 bases and J by 0 bases, with 7 bases between. Germline V gives CDR1 LNHDA, CDR2 SQIVND (reference sequence). CDR3 length: 13 amino acids. This chain's CDR3 is CASSKWSSYEQYF. DNA of the CDR3: TGTGCCAGTAGTAAATGGTCCTCCTACGAGCAGTACTTC. Full variable domain (missing parts from reference TRBV19 and TRBJ2-7): DGGITQSPKYLFRKEGQNVTLSCEQNLNHDAMYWYRQDPGQGLRLIYYSQIVNDFQKGDIAEGYSVSREKKESFPLTVTSAQKNPTAFYLCASSKWSSYEQYFGPGTRLTVT.